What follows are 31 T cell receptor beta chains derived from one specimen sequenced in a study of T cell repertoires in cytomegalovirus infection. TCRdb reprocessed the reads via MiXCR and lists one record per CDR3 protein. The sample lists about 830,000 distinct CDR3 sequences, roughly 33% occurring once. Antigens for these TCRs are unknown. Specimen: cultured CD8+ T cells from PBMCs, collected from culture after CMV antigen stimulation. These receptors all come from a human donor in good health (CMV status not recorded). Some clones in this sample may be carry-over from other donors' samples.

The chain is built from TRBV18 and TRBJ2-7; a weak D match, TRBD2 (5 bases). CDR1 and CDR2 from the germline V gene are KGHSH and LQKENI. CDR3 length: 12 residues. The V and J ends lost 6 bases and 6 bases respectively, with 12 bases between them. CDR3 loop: CASSGVEAEQYF. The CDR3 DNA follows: TGTGCCAGCTCCGGGGTGGAGGCCGAGCAGTACTTC. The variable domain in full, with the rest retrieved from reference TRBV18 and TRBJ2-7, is NAGVMQNPRHLVRRRGQEARLRCSPMKGHSHVYWYRQLPEEGLKFMVYLQKENIIDESGMPKERFSAEFPKEGPSILRIQQVVRGDSAAYFCASSGVEAEQYFGPGTRLTVT.

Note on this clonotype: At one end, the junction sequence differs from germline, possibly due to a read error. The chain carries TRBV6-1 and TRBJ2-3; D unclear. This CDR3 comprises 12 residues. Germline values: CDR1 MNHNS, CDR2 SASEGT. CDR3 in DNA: TGTGTCAGCAGCCCTCTAGAGGATACGCAGTATTTT. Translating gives CVSSPLEDTQYF.

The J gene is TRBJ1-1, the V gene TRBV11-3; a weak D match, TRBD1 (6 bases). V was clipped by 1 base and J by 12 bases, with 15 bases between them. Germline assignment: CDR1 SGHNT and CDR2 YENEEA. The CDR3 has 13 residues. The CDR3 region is CASSLGGDTLTFF. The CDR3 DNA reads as TGTGCCAGCAGCTTAGGAGGGGACACCCTGACTTTCTTT.

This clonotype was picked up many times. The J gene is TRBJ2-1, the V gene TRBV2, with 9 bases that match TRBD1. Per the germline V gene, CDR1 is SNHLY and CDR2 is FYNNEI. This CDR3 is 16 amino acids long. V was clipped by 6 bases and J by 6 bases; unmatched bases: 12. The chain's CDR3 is CASSDLQGAEVNEQFF. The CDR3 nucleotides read TGTGCCAGCAGCGATTTACAGGGGGCTGAGGTCAATGAGCAGTTCTTC.

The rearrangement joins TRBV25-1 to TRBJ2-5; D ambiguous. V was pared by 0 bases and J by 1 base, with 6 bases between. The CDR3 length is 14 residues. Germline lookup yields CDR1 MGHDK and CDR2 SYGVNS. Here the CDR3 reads CASSEYSIQETQYF. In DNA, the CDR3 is TGTGCCAGCAGTGAATATAGCATCCAAGAGACCCAGTACTTC.

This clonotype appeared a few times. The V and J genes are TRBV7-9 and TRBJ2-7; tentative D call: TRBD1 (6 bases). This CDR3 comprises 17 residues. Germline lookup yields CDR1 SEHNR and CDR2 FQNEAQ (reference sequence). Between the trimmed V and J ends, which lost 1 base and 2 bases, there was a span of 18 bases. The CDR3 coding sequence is TGTGCCAGCAGCTTAGTTTCAGGTCAGGGGTCTCCCTACGAGCAGTACTTC. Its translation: CASSLVSGQGSPYEQYF.

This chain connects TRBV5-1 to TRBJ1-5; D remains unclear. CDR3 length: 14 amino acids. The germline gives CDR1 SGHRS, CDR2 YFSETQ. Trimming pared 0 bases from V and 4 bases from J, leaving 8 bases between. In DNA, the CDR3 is TGCGCCAGCAGCTTGGGGTCACCGAATCAGCCCCAGCATTTT. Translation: CASSLGSPNQPQHF.

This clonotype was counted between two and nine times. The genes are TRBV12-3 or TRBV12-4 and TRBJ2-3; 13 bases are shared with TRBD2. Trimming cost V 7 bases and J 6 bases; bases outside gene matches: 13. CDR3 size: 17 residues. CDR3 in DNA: TGTGCCAGCACTCCGGGACTAGCGGGGCCAAAGGAGGATACGCAGTATTTT. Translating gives CASTPGLAGPKEDTQYF.

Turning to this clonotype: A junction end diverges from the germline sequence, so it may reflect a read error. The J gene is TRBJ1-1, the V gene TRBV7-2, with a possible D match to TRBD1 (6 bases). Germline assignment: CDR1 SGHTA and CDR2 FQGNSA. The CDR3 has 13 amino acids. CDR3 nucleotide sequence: TGTGCCAGCAACTTAGACAGGAATACTGAAGCTTTCTTT. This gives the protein CASNLDRNTEAFF.

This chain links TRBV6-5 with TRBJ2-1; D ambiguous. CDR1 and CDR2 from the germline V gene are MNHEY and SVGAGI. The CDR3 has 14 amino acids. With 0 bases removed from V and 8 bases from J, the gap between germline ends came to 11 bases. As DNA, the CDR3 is TGTGCCAGCAGTTACTCGATCGGCTCGTATGAGCAGTTCTTC. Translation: CASSYSIGSYEQFF.

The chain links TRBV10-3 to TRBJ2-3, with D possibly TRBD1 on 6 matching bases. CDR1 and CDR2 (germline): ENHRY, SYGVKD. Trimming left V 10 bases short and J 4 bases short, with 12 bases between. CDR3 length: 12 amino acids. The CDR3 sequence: CASRQDSDTQYF. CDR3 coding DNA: TGTGCCAGTCGACAGGATTCAGATACGCAGTATTTT.

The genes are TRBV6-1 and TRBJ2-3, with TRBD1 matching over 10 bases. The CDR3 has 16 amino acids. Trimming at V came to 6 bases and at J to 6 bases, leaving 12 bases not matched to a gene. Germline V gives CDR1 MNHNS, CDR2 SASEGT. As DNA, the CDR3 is TGTGCCAGCAGGGGGACAGGGGAGGGGTTAGTGGATACGCAGTATTTT. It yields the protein CASRGTGEGLVDTQYF.

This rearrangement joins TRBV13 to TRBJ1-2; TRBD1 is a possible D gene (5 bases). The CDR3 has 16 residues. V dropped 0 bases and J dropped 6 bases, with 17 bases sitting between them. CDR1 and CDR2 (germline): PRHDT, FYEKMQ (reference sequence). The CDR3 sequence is CASSLGRRGVHDGYTF. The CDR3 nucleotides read TGTGCCAGCAGCTTAGGCCGGAGGGGAGTTCACGATGGCTACACCTTC.

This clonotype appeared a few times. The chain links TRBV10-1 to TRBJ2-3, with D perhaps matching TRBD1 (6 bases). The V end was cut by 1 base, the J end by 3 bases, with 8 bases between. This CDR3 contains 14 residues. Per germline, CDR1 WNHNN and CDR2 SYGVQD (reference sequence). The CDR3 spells CASSEWQGTDTQYF. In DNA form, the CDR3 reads TGCGCCAGCAGTGAGTGGCAGGGGACAGATACGCAGTATTTT.

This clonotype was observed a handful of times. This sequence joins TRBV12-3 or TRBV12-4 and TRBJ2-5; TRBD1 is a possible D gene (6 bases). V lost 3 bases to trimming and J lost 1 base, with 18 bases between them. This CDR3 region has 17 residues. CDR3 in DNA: TGTGCCAGCAGTTTGCTCTTACAGGGTGACCTCCAAGAGACCCAGTACTTC. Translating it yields CASSLLLQGDLQETQYF.

Here the CDR3 reads CSARDRASGDEQYF. CDR3 in DNA: TGCAGTGCTAGAGATAGGGCTAGCGGGGACGAGCAGTACTTC. The chain combines TRBV20-1 with TRBJ2-7; TRBD2 matches 9 bases. Germline values: CDR1 DFQATT, CDR2 SNEGSKA (reference sequence). After removal of 0 bases from V and 5 bases from J, the junction contained 5 bases not matched to a gene. CDR3 size: 14 residues.

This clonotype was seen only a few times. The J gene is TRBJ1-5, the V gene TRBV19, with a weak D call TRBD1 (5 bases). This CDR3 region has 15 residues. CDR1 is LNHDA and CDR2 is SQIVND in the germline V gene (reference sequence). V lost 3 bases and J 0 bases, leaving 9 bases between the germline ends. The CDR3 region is CASSITGPSNQPQHF. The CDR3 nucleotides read TGTGCCAGTAGTATTACAGGACCTAGCAATCAGCCCCAGCATTTT.

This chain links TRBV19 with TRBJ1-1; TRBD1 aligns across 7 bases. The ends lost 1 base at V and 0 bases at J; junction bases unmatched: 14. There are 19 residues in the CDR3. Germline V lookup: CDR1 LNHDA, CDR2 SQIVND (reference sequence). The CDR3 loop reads CASSIGRVDRAPLNTEAFF. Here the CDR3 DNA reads TGTGCCAGTAGTATAGGGCGGGTCGACAGGGCACCTTTGAACACTGAAGCTTTCTTT.

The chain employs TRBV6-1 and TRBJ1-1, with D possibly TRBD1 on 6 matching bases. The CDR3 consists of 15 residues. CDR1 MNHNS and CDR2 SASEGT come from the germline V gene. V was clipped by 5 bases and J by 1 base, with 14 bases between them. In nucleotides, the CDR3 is TGTGCCAGCAGTACAAAGTGGGGGGCGAACACTGAAGCTTTCTTT. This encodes CASSTKWGANTEAFF.

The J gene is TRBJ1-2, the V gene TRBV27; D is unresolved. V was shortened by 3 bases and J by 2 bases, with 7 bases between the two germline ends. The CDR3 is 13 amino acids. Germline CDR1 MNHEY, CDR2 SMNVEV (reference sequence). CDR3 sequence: CASSFAQNYGYTF. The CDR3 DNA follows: TGTGCCAGCAGTTTTGCTCAGAACTATGGCTACACCTTC.

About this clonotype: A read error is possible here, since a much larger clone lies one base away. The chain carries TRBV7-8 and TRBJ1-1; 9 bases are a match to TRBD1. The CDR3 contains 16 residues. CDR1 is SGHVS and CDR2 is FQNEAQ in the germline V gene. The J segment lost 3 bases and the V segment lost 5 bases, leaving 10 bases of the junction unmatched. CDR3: CASSPGTGLMDTEAFF. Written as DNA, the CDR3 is TGTGCCAGCAGCCCCGGGACAGGGCTTATGGACACTGAAGCTTTCTTT. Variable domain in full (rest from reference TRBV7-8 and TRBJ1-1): GAGVSQSPRYKVAKRGQDVALRCDPISGHVSLFWYQQALGQGPEFLTYFQNEAQLDKSGLPSDRFFAERPEGSVSTLKIQRTQQEDSAVYLCASSPGTGLMDTEAFFGQGTRLTVV.

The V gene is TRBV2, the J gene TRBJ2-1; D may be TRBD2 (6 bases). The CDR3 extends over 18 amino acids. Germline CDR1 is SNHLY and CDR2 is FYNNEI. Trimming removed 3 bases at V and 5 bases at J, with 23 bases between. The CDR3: CASSDPQGLRDLHNEQFF. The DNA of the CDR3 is TGTGCCAGCAGTGACCCTCAAGGGTTGAGGGACTTACACAATGAGCAGTTCTTC.

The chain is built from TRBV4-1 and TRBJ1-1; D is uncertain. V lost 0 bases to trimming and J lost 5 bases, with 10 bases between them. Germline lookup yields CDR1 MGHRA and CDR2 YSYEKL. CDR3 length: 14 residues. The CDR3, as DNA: TGCGCCAGCAGCCAAGATGTGGCTGTGACTGAAGCTTTCTTT. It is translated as CASSQDVAVTEAFF.

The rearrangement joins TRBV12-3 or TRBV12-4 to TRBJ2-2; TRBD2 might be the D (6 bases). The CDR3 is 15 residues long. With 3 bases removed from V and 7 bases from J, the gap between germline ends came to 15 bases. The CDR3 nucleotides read TGTGCCAGCAGTTTTTTGGCTTTGGGAGGCGGGGAGCTGTTTTTT. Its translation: CASSFLALGGGELFF.

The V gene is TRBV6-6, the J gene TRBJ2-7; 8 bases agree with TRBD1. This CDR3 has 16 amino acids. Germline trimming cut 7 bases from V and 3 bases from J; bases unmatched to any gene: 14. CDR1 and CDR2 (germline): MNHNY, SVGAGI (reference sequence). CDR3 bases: TGTGCCAGCAAGGGGGTCGGACAGGGTTCGGTCTACGAGCAGTACTTC. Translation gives CASKGVGQGSVYEQYF.

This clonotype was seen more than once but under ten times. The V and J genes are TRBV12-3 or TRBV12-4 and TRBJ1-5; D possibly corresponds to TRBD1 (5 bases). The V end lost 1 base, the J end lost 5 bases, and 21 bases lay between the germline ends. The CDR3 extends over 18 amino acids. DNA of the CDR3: TGTGCCAGCAGTTTAGGGGCGCCGGACATTGGGATGCATCAGCCCCAGCATTTT. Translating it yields CASSLGAPDIGMHQPQHF.

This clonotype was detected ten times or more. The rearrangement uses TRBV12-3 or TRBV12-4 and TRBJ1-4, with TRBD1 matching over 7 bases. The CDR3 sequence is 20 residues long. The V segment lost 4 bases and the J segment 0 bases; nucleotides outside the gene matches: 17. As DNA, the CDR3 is TGTGCCAGCAGTTACCACCAGGGGGTCGGACTAGTTGCAACTAATGAAAAACTGTTTTTT. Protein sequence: CASSYHQGVGLVATNEKLFF.

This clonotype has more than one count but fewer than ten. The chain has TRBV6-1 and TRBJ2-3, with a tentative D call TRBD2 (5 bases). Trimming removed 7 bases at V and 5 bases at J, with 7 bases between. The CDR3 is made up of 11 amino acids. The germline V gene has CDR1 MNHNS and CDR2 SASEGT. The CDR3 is CASTEGDTQYF. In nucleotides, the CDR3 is TGTGCCAGCACCGAGGGAGATACGCAGTATTTT.

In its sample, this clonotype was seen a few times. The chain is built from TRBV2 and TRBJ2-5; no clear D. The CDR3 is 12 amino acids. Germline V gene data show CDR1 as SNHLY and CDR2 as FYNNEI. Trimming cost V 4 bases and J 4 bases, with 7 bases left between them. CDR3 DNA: TGTGCCAGCAGTGGGTTCGGAGAGACCCAGTACTTC. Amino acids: CASSGFGETQYF. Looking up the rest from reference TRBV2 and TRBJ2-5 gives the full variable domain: EPEVTQTPSHQVTQMGQEVILRCVPISNHLYFYWYRQILGQKVEFLVSFYNNEISEKSEIFDDQFSVERPDGSNFTLKIRSTKLEDSAMYFCASSGFGETQYFGPGTRLLVL.

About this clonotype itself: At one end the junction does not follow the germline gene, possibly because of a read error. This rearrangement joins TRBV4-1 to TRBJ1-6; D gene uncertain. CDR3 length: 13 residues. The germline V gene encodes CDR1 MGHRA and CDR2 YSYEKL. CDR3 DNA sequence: TGCGCCAGCAACCAAGCCTATAATTCACCCCTCCACTTT. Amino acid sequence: CASNQAYNSPLHF.

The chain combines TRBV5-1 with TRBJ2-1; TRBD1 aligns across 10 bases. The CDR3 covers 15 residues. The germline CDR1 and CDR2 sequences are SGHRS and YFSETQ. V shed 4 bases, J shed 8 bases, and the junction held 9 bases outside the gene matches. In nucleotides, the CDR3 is TGCGCCAGCAGCCAAGGACAGGGGGGAGGAGATGAGCAGTTCTTC. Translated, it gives CASSQGQGGGDEQFF.